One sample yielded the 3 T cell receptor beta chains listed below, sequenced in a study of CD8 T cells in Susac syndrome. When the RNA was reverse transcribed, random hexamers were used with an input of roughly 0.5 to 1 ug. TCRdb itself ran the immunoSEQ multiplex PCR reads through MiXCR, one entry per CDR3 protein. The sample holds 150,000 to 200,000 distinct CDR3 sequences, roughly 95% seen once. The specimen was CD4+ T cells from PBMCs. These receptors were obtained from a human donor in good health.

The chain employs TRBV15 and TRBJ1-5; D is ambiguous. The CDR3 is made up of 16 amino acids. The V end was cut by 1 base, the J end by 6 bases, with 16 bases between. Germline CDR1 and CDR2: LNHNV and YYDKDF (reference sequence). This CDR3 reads CATSRGHPGSFQPQHF. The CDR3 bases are TGTGCCACCAGCAGAGGACACCCAGGTAGTTTTCAGCCCCAGCATTTT.

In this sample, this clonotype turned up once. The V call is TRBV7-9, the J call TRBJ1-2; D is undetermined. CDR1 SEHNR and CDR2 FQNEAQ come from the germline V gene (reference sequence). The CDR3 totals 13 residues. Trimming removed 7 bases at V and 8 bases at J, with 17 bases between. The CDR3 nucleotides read TGTGCCAGCACTATCGTTGGTGGTGAAGGCTACACCTTC. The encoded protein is CASTIVGGEGYTF.

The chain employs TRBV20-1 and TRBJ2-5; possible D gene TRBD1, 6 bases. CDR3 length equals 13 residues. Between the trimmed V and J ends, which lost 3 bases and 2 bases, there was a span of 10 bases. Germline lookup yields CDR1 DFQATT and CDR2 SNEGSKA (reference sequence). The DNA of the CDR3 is TGCAGTGCTAGTGTTACAGGGCAAGAGACCCAGTACTTC. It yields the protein CSASVTGQETQYF.